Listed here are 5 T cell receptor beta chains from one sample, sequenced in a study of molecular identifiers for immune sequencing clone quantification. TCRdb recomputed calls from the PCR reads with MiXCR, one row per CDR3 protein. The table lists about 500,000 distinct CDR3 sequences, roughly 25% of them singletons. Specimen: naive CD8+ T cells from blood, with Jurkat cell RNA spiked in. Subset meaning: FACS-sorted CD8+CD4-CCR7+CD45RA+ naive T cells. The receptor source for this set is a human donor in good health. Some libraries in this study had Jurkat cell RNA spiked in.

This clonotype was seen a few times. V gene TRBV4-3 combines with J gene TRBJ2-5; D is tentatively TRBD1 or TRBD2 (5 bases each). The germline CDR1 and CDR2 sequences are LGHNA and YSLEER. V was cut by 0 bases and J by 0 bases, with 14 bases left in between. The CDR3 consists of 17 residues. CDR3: CASSQDWDGKYQETQYF. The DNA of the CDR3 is TGCGCCAGCAGCCAAGATTGGGACGGGAAGTACCAAGAGACCCAGTACTTC.

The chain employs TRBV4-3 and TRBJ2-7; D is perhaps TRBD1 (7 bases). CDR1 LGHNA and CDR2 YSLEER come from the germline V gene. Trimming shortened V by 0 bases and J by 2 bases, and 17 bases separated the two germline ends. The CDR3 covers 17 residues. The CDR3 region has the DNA TGCGCCAGCAGCCAAGATTTTCGGGGGACAGCCGCCTACGAGCAGTACTTC. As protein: CASSQDFRGTAAYEQYF.

The CDR3 nucleotides read TGTGCCATCAAGGGGGTGAGCTCCTACAATGAGCAGTTCTTC. Translating it yields CAIKGVSSYNEQFF. The chain is built from TRBV10-3 and TRBJ2-1; D possibly corresponds to TRBD1 (6 bases). Germline CDR1 is ENHRY and CDR2 is SYGVKD. The V gene lost 7 bases and the J gene lost 0 bases, with 10 bases spanning the gap. This CDR3 spans 14 amino acids.

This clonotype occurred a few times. CDR3 loop: CAWSGSLATTGELFF. CDR3 nucleotides: TGTGCCTGGAGTGGGTCACTAGCGACTACCGGGGAGCTGTTTTTT. The genes are TRBV30 and TRBJ2-2; 7 bases fit TRBD2. Germline-derived CDR1 and CDR2 are GTSNPN and SVGIG (reference sequence). The CDR3 runs 15 residues. V gave up 1 base and J gave up 5 bases; unmatched junction bases: 7. Filled out from reference TRBV30 and TRBJ2-2, the complete variable domain reads SQTIHQWPATLVQPVGSPLSLECTVEGTSNPNLYWYRQAAGRGLQLLFYSVGIGQISSEVPQNLSASRPQDRQFILSSKKLLLSDSGFYLCAWSGSLATTGELFFGEGSRLTVL.

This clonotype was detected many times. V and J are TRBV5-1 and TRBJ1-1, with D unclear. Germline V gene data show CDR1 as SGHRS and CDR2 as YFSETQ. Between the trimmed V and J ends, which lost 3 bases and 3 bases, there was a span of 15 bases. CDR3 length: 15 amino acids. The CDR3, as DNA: TGCGCCAGCAGCTGGGAGTGGGGAGCGGACACTGAAGCTTTCTTT. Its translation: CASSWEWGADTEAFF.